This T cell receptor (beta chain) was retrieved from a study of beta chain features in type 1 diabetes. Study-level results: The VDJ junctions of type 1 diabetes patients carried fewer insertions and more deletions.

As concerns this clone: Its antigen is as yet unknown.

The isolated RNA, all of it, was reverse transcribed, so expressed TCRB transcripts were what got sequenced. The data were produced by immunoSEQ multiplex PCR, yet TCRdb's version contains in-frame clones alone and is incomplete. This table holds under 50,000 clones, under 65% found once. CDR1 is SGHTA, CDR2 FQGNSA, per germline. V was clipped by 10 bases and J by 1 base, with 16 bases between them. This CDR3 comprises 15 residues. The sample comprised Tregs from blood. This chain links TRBV7-2 with TRBJ2-2, with D tentatively TRBD2 (6 bases). The clonotype originates from a woman under 30 in good health. The CDR3 DNA sequence: TGTGCCACCCCTCCCCGGGGAGGGAACACCGGGGAGCTGTTTTTT. The encoded protein is CATPPRGGNTGELFF.